This T cell receptor (beta chain) was obtained from a study of cytotoxic CD8 clonotypes in ibrutinib-treated CLL. Some clones are missing from TCRdb's copy, which holds only in-frame ones; the method was immunoSEQ multiplex PCR. This sample has some 130,000 clones, with 70% to 90% found just once. The TCR sequence derives from a human donor with chronic lymphocytic leukemia. This specimen consisted of PBMCs, obtained after 24 months of ibrutinib treatment.

The CDR3 here is CASSRDPERIDTEAFF. The CDR3 DNA is TGTGCCAGCAGTCGCGACCCCGAGAGAATAGACACTGAAGCTTTCTTT. The rearrangement joins TRBV27 to TRBJ1-1, with D uncertain. The CDR3 spans 16 residues. Between the trimmed V and J ends, which lost 5 bases and 3 bases, there was a span of 19 bases. Germline CDR1 reads MNHEY; CDR2 reads SMNVEV (reference sequence).